The 13 T cell receptor beta chains reported below all come from one sample, sequenced in a study of hypomethylating agent response in myelodysplastic syndrome. Assay: immunoSEQ multiplex PCR; the TCRdb copy retains only in-frame clones and omits some. This sample has 5,000 or so clones, with 70% to 90% found just once. This material consisted of bone marrow, taken before or after starting hypomethylating agent treatment for myelodysplastic syndrome (not recorded which). All receptors come from a human donor with myelodysplastic syndrome.

This clone is large by share. The chain combines TRBV2 with TRBJ1-6, with TRBD1 matching over 7 bases. This CDR3 is built from 16 residues. V trimming: 0 bases; J trimming: 5 bases; junction bases outside the gene matches: 4. CDR1 and CDR2 (germline): SNHLY, FYNNEI. The CDR3 bases are TGTGCCAGCAGTGAAGCCGGGACAGTGAATAATTCACCCCTCCACTTT. This codes for CASSEAGTVNNSPLHF.

This chain links TRBV5-1 with TRBJ2-5; possible D gene TRBD1, 5 bases. The last part of the DNA fits TRBJ2-7 better; the J call may be wrong. CDR3 length equals 16 residues. Germline V gives CDR1 SGHRS, CDR2 YFSETQ. CDR3 sequence reads: CASSLGSQVLPYEQYF. The CDR3, as DNA: TGCGCCAGCAGCTTGGGGTCACAGGTCCTACCCTACGAGCAGTACTTC.

The V and J genes are TRBV2 and TRBJ1-5, with D maybe TRBD1 (6 bases). Germline loops: CDR1 SNHLY, CDR2 FYNNEI. Trimming cost V 6 bases and J 4 bases, with 25 bases left between them. The CDR3 spans 18 residues. The CDR3 region has the DNA TGTGCCAGCAGCGCTTCGTCAAATACAGGGAGAAGGAATCAGCCCCAGCATTTT. It specifies CASSASSNTGRRNQPQHF.

This chain connects TRBV11-1 to TRBJ2-7; 8 bases fit TRBD1. The junction had 7 bases not matched to a gene; V was cut back by 6 bases and J by 3 bases. Germline V gene sequence: CDR1 SGHAT, CDR2 FQDESV (reference sequence). This CDR3 spans 14 amino acids. CDR3 DNA: TGTGCCAGCAGATCCTCCGGGACAGGCTACGAGCAGTACTTC. Translating it yields CASRSSGTGYEQYF.

This chain uses TRBV19 with TRBJ2-5; D may be TRBD2 (5 bases). The V gene lost 3 bases and the J gene lost 2 bases, with 7 bases spanning the gap. The CDR3 has 13 amino acids. The germline V gene has CDR1 LNHDA and CDR2 SQIVND (reference sequence). The DNA for the CDR3 is TGTGCCAGTAGTATCCGACTACAAGAGACCCAGTACTTC. It encodes CASSIRLQETQYF.

The chain recombines TRBV9 with TRBJ1-1; possible D gene TRBD1, 6 bases. V lost 8 bases, J lost 5 bases, and 19 bases lay in between. The CDR3 is made up of 14 amino acids. CDR1 is SGDLS and CDR2 is YYNGEE in the germline V gene. Written as DNA, the CDR3 is TGTGCCAGGGCCCCCCACAGGGACCGAACTGAAGCTTTCTTT. Its translation is CARAPHRDRTEAFF.

This clone was counted between two and nine times. Sequence at one end of the junction differs from germline and may be a read error. The gene calls are TRBV11-2 and TRBJ2-7, with 7 bases fitting TRBD1. The CDR3 runs 15 residues. Germline CDR1 reads SGHAT; CDR2 reads FQNNGV. The CDR3 bases are TGCGCCAGCAGCCCGGACAGGCGAAGCTCCTACGAGCAGTACTTC. Translation: CASSPDRRSSYEQYF.

The chain employs TRBV29-1 and TRBJ2-5; D possibly matches TRBD1 or TRBD2 (5 bases each). CDR1 SQVTM and CDR2 ANQGSEA come from the germline V gene. This CDR3 is built from 15 residues. The V and J ends lost 2 bases and 1 base respectively, with 14 bases between them. The CDR3 nucleotides are TGCAGCGTTGAATCTCCGGGACCGTTCCAAGAGACCCAGTACTTC. Its translation is CSVESPGPFQETQYF.

The chain uses TRBV6-1 and TRBJ2-2; perhaps TRBD1 as D (6 bases). Germline V gene data show CDR1 as MNHNS and CDR2 as SASEGT. Trimming took off 8 bases at V and 6 bases at J, with 19 bases between the two ends. This CDR3 comprises 15 residues. This chain's CDR3 is CASSMGAQESGELFF. CDR3 sequence (DNA): TGTGCCAGCTCGATGGGGGCCCAAGAGTCCGGGGAGCTGTTTTTT.

The chain links TRBV4-2 to TRBJ2-1, with 11 bases that match TRBD2. Losses at the gene ends were 0 bases for V and 6 bases for J; bases not matched to a gene: 4. Germline loops: CDR1 LGHNA, CDR2 YNFKEQ. The CDR3 is 16 residues long. The CDR3 is CASSQDSGGAVNEQFF. CDR3 in DNA: TGTGCCAGCAGCCAAGATAGCGGGGGGGCCGTCAATGAGCAGTTCTTC.

V gene TRBV6-5 combines with J gene TRBJ1-4; D gene ambiguous. The V and J ends lost 6 bases and 3 bases respectively, with 14 bases between them. This CDR3 is 15 amino acids long. The V gene's germline CDR1 is MNHEY and CDR2 SVGAGI. The CDR3 sequence is CASRAGGTANEKLFF. The CDR3 nucleotides are TGTGCCAGCAGGGCCGGCGGTACGGCTAATGAAAAACTGTTTTTT.

J is TRBJ2-7 and V is TRBV6-1; TRBD2 aligns across 15 bases. Germline loops: CDR1 MNHNS, CDR2 SASEGT. V gave up 6 bases and J gave up 7 bases; unmatched junction bases: 7. The CDR3 sequence is 15 residues long. This CDR3 reads CASSFSGLAGGEQYF. In nucleotides, the CDR3 is TGTGCCAGCAGCTTTAGTGGACTAGCGGGGGGGGAGCAGTACTTC.

CDR3 region: CASSQGAGGGEKLFF. The CDR3, as DNA: TGTGCCAGCAGCCAAGGAGCGGGGGGGGGAGAAAAACTGTTTTTT. The genes are TRBV4-2 and TRBJ1-4, with D possibly TRBD1 on 5 matching bases. The V gene's germline CDR1 is LGHNA and CDR2 YNFKEQ. The CDR3 contains 15 residues. V lost 1 base and J 8 bases, leaving 14 bases between the germline ends.